Each of the 15 T cell receptor beta chains below was sequenced from the same sample in a study of cytomegalovirus exposure and HLA in healthy donors. The PCR had 60 Vbeta and 13 Jbeta primers. Here immunoSEQ multiplex PCR was the method, and the copy in TCRdb shows in-frame clones only, minus some. The sample comprises 150,000 or so clones, about 84% of which are singletons, and around 5.2% rests with the top ten. Sequencing used PBMCs. The receptors stem from a woman aged 40 to 49 in good health and CMV-seropositive.

CDR3 residues: CASRGQGASGEQFF. CDR3 DNA sequence: TGTGCCAGCAGAGGACAGGGGGCGTCCGGTGAGCAGTTCTTC. This sequence joins TRBV11-2 and TRBJ2-1, with 11 bases aligning to TRBD1. CDR3 length equals 14 residues. With V trimmed by 6 bases and J by 9 bases, 7 bases remained unmatched. Germline CDR1 is SGHAT and CDR2 is FQNNGV.

The chain carries TRBV13 and TRBJ2-1, with 10 bases aligning to TRBD2. J was trimmed by 4 bases and V by 4 bases; bases with no gene match: 10. The germline V gene has CDR1 PRHDT and CDR2 FYEKMQ (reference sequence). This CDR3 comprises 17 residues. CDR3 DNA sequence: TGTGCCAGCAGCTCAGCCTCTAGCGGGAGTAGGTACAATGAGCAGTTCTTC. This gives the protein CASSSASSGSRYNEQFF.

The rearrangement joins TRBV5-6 to TRBJ1-2; D not certain. The CDR3 sequence is 11 residues long. Trimming took off 4 bases at V and 6 bases at J, with 7 bases between the two ends. Germline lookup yields CDR1 SGHDT and CDR2 YYEEEE. The CDR3 sequence is CASSVKHGYTF. CDR3 in DNA: TGTGCCAGCAGCGTTAAGCATGGCTACACCTTC.

The chain joins TRBV4-1 to TRBJ2-7; 14 nucleotides agree with TRBD2. Germline CDR1 is MGHRA and CDR2 is YSYEKL. V dropped 3 bases and J dropped 3; count of bases not matched to a gene: 4. CDR3 size: 16 residues. The chain's CDR3 is CASSHPGTSGGYEQYF. DNA for the CDR3: TGCGCCAGCAGCCACCCAGGGACTAGCGGGGGCTACGAGCAGTACTTC.

The chain has TRBV11-2 and TRBJ2-6; D call uncertain. This CDR3 region has 14 residues. The germline gives CDR1 SGHAT, CDR2 FQNNGV. Trimming pared 8 bases from V and 0 bases from J, leaving 8 bases between. The CDR3, as DNA: TGTGCCAGCCTTAAACTCTCTGGGGCCAACGTCCTGACTTTC. As protein: CASLKLSGANVLTF.

This clone was seen a handful of times. The chain uses TRBV5-1 and TRBJ2-1, with D possibly TRBD2 on 5 matching bases. This CDR3 spans 15 amino acids. Between the trimmed V and J ends, which lost 1 base and 5 bases, there was a span of 13 bases. CDR1 is SGHRS and CDR2 is YFSETQ in the germline V gene. CDR3 loop: CASSLRGMLDNEQFF. The CDR3 bases are TGCGCCAGCAGCTTGCGGGGAATGTTAGACAATGAGCAGTTCTTC.

The chain carries TRBV19 and TRBJ1-1; no reliable D call. CDR1 is LNHDA, CDR2 SQIVND, per germline (reference sequence). Trimming removed 1 base from V and 1 base from J, with 7 bases in between. CDR3 size: 14 residues. The CDR3 DNA is TGTGCCAGTAGTATAGTGAACAGGAACACTGAAGCTTTCTTT. Amino acids: CASSIVNRNTEAFF.

V gene TRBV7-2 combines with J gene TRBJ1-5, with D possibly TRBD1 on 6 matching bases. From germline, CDR1 is SGHTA and CDR2 FQGNSA. Between the trimmed V and J ends, which lost 7 bases and 0 bases, there was a span of 13 bases. The CDR3 runs 15 residues. CDR3 loop: CASTRQDISNQPQHF. Here the CDR3 DNA reads TGTGCCAGCACCCGACAGGATATTAGCAATCAGCCCCAGCATTTT.

The chain links TRBV18 to TRBJ2-3, with 13 bases identical to TRBD2. Trimming at V came to 1 base and at J to 0 bases, leaving 7 bases not matched to a gene. Germline CDR1 is KGHSH and CDR2 is LQKENI. CDR3 length equals 19 residues. CDR3 nucleotides: TGTGCCAGCTCACCACTTGGACTAGCGGGGGCTTCTAGCACAGATACGCAGTATTTT. Protein sequence: CASSPLGLAGASSTDTQYF.

This clone was seen just once. The rearrangement links TRBV30 to TRBJ2-7; 11 nucleotides align to TRBD2. J was trimmed by 5 bases and V by 3 bases; bases with no gene match: 3. Germline V lookup: CDR1 GTSNPN, CDR2 SVGIG (reference sequence). This CDR3 is 13 amino acids long. DNA for the CDR3: TGTGCCTGGAGCGCGACTAGCGGGAACGAGCAGTACTTC. It translates to CAWSATSGNEQYF.

The chain is built from TRBV29-1 and TRBJ2-1, with D hard to call. The CDR3 runs to 12 residues. Germline loops: CDR1 SQVTM, CDR2 ANQGSEA. Trimming removed 3 bases at V and 4 bases at J, with 7 bases between. CDR3 region: CSVDEAYNEQFF. CDR3 coding DNA: TGCAGCGTTGATGAGGCGTACAATGAGCAGTTCTTC.

This chain connects TRBV13 to TRBJ2-6; D unclear. Looked up from germline, CDR1 is PRHDT and CDR2 is FYEKMQ (reference sequence). CDR3 size: 15 residues. V gave up 3 bases and J gave up 2 bases, with 8 bases separating them. CDR3 sequence: CASSLRHPGANVLTF. CDR3 coding DNA: TGTGCCAGCAGCTTGAGACACCCTGGGGCCAACGTCCTGACTTTC.

The J gene is TRBJ2-3, the V gene TRBV13; D not certain. The V and J ends lost 5 bases and 6 bases respectively, with 6 bases between them. The CDR3 extends over 11 amino acids. Germline loops: CDR1 PRHDT, CDR2 FYEKMQ (reference sequence). CDR3 DNA: TGTGCCAGCAGCCTAAAGGATACGCAGTATTTT. Protein: CASSLKDTQYF.

J is TRBJ2-3 and V is TRBV7-3, with 10 bases that match TRBD2. The germline CDR1 and CDR2 sequences are SGHTA and FQGTGA. J lost 2 bases, V lost 5 bases, and 4 bases had no gene match. This CDR3 comprises 15 residues. The CDR3 DNA is TGTGCCAGCAGCAACAGCGGGAGGGACACAGATACGCAGTATTTT. This translates into CASSNSGRDTDTQYF.

V is TRBV2 and J is TRBJ2-1; tentative D call: TRBD2 (6 bases). The germline V gene has CDR1 SNHLY and CDR2 FYNNEI. The CDR3 is 13 amino acids. V lost 5 bases and J 7 bases, leaving 12 bases between the germline ends. The CDR3 nucleotides are TGTGCCAGCAGTTTTACGGGGGTGAATGAGCAGTTCTTC. Its translation is CASSFTGVNEQFF. The full variable domain, in which reference TRBV2 and TRBJ2-1 provide the parts outside the CDR3, is EPEVTQTPSHQVTQMGQEVILRCVPISNHLYFYWYRQILGQKVEFLVSFYNNEISEKSEIFDDQFSVERPDGSNFTLKIRSTKLEDSAMYFCASSFTGVNEQFFGPGTRLTVL.